This entry lists 15 T cell receptor beta chains sequenced from one sample in a study of T cell changes during pregnancy in multiple sclerosis. Generated by immunoSEQ multiplex PCR, the TCRdb table keeps only in-frame clones and is missing some. The sample carries about 40,000 clones, 85% to 90% recorded once. Here the sequenced sample was peripheral blood, taken in the second trimester of pregnancy. These receptors all stem from a female donor in good health, enrolled as a control in a pregnancy study.

V is TRBV15 and J is TRBJ2-2; D remains unclear. Germline V CDR1 and CDR2: LNHNV, YYDKDF (reference sequence). V was pared by 0 bases and J by 6 bases, with 14 bases between. CDR3 size: 16 residues. CDR3 loop: CATSRDRSTLAGELFF. The CDR3 DNA sequence: TGTGCCACCAGCAGAGATCGGAGCACCCTGGCCGGGGAGCTGTTTTTT.

The chain is built from TRBV28 and TRBJ1-2; D is uncertain. The CDR3 is 14 residues long. Trimming removed 8 bases from V and 8 bases from J, with 21 bases in between. The germline CDR1 and CDR2 sequences are MDHEN and SYDVKM. CDR3 loop: CASLFGGSPGGYTF. The CDR3 DNA reads as TGTGCCAGCCTCTTTGGCGGAAGCCCCGGGGGCTACACCTTC.

The chain carries TRBV18 and TRBJ2-7, with D unclear. V lost 3 bases, J lost 6 bases, and 9 bases lay in between. The CDR3 runs to 12 residues. The germline CDR1 and CDR2 sequences are KGHSH and LQKENI. The DNA for the CDR3 is TGTGCCAGCTCACCCCATAATAGCGAGCAGTACTTC. Amino acids: CASSPHNSEQYF.

The chain combines TRBV9 with TRBJ2-5, with 8 nucleotides matching TRBD2. V shed 4 bases and J 1 base; nucleotides not matched to a gene: 27. The germline CDR1 and CDR2 sequences are SGDLS and YYNGEE. CDR3 length equals 22 residues. CDR3 in DNA: TGTGCCAGCAGCCTCCCTGGGGGGGTTCGTGGCGGGGGGCCCGCGGTCCAAGAGACCCAGTACTTC. It codes for CASSLPGGVRGGGPAVQETQYF.

The genes are TRBV15 and TRBJ2-7; tentative D call: TRBD2 (6 bases). Germline V CDR1 and CDR2: LNHNV, YYDKDF (reference sequence). This CDR3 has 14 residues. V was cut by 5 bases and J by 1 base, with 12 bases left in between. CDR3: CATSSEGKSYEQYF. Here the CDR3 DNA reads TGTGCCACCAGCTCGGAGGGAAAATCCTACGAGCAGTACTTC. The full variable domain, its missing parts supplied by reference TRBV15 and TRBJ2-7, is DAMVIQNPRYQVTQFGKPVTLSCSQTLNHNVMYWYQQKSSQAPKLLFHYYDKDFNNEADTPDNFQSRRPNTSFCFLDIRSPGLGDTAMYLCATSSEGKSYEQYFGPGTRLTVT.

The V and J genes are TRBV6-4 and TRBJ1-2, with 7 nucleotides matching TRBD1. The length of the CDR3 is 14 residues. CDR1 and CDR2 from the germline V gene are MRHNA and SNTAGT. Germline trimming cut 8 bases from V and 3 bases from J; bases unmatched to any gene: 9. CDR3 in DNA: TGTGCCAGCCAGGACAGGCAGGAGGACTATGGCTACACCTTC. Residues: CASQDRQEDYGYTF.

This clone rates as medium-sized. This chain uses TRBV7-9 with TRBJ2-1; 15 bases map to TRBD2. Losses at the gene ends were 0 bases for V and 10 bases for J; bases not matched to a gene: 7. The CDR3 extends over 17 amino acids. Germline V gene data show CDR1 as SEHNR and CDR2 as FQNEAQ (reference sequence). In DNA form, the CDR3 reads TGTGCCAGCAGCTTAGCGGGGGGACTAGCGGGAGGCAGGGAGCAGTTCTTC. Translated: CASSLAGGLAGGREQFF.

This chain joins TRBV2 and TRBJ2-7; D unresolved. Between the trimmed V and J ends, which lost 3 bases and 2 bases, there was a span of 11 bases. The CDR3 extends over 14 amino acids. CDR1 is SNHLY, CDR2 FYNNEI, per germline. The CDR3 sequence: CASSEIETPYEQYF. DNA for the CDR3: TGTGCCAGCAGTGAGATTGAGACTCCCTACGAGCAGTACTTC.

The rearrangement joins TRBV5-6 to TRBJ2-7; no clear D gene. With 3 bases removed from V and 5 bases from J, the gap between germline ends came to 12 bases. This CDR3 has 13 residues. Germline V gene data show CDR1 as SGHDT and CDR2 as YYEEEE. The DNA for the CDR3 is TGTGCCAGCAGCTGGAGCGATGCCCACGAGCAGTACTTC. It encodes CASSWSDAHEQYF.

V usage is TRBV11-2 and J usage is TRBJ2-2, with D possibly being TRBD2 (5 bases). The V end was cut by 5 bases, the J end by 11 bases, with 18 bases between. Germline V lookup: CDR1 SGHAT, CDR2 FQNNGV. This CDR3 is built from 14 residues. CDR3 in amino acids: CASSPTSRPGELFF. The CDR3 nucleotides are TGTGCCAGCAGCCCAACTAGTCGACCTGGAGAGCTGTTTTTT.

The V call is TRBV19, the J call TRBJ2-5; tentatively, D is TRBD1 (5 bases). V lost 5 bases, J lost 5 bases, and 18 bases lay in between. In germline, CDR1 is LNHDA, CDR2 SQIVND (reference sequence). This CDR3 is 15 amino acids long. CDR3 sequence reads: CASSPGQFQRETQYF. The CDR3 DNA follows: TGTGCCAGTAGTCCCGGACAATTCCAGAGGGAGACCCAGTACTTC.

In its sample, this clone was seen a few times. The J gene is TRBJ1-2, the V gene TRBV10-3; tentative D call: TRBD1 (5 bases). Germline CDR1 ENHRY, CDR2 SYGVKD. V lost 6 bases and J 1 base, leaving 9 bases between the germline ends. The CDR3 spans 13 residues. CDR3 DNA: TGTGCCATCAGCCCGGACATTAACTATGGCTACACCTTC. This gives the protein CAISPDINYGYTF.

J is TRBJ1-2 and V is TRBV27; unclear D gene. Germline V CDR1 and CDR2: MNHEY, SMNVEV (reference sequence). The ends were cut back, 3 bases at V and 1 base at J, with 6 bases in the middle. There are 13 residues in the CDR3. CDR3 protein: CASSFSLNYGYTF. CDR3 sequence (DNA): TGTGCCAGCAGTTTTAGTCTTAACTATGGCTACACCTTC.

The V call is TRBV6-1, the J call TRBJ2-5; 8 nucleotides match TRBD2. Germline lookup yields CDR1 MNHNS and CDR2 SASEGT. CDR3 length: 19 amino acids. V was pared by 1 base and J by 2 bases, with 15 bases of the junction left unmatched. For the CDR3, the DNA is TGTGCCAGCAGTGAAGGAAGCGGGAGAGAAGCGTGGGATCAAGAGACCCAGTACTTC. Translated, it gives CASSEGSGREAWDQETQYF.

This chain links TRBV6-5 with TRBJ1-6; 7 positions agree with TRBD1. The CDR3 spans 14 residues. Trimming took 7 bases from V and 7 from J; bases not matched to a gene: 7. Germline CDR1 is MNHEY and CDR2 is SVGAGI. The CDR3 DNA follows: TGTGCCAGCACCAGACAGGGCGGGAATTCACCCCTCCACTTT. Amino acid sequence: CASTRQGGNSPLHF.